This record concerns one T cell receptor beta chain sequence. The antigen remains undetermined. The CDR3 length is 15 residues. Per germline, CDR1 MGHRA and CDR2 YSYEKL. V was clipped by 1 base and J by 4 bases, with 14 bases between them. These data belong to a study of T cell repertoires in cytomegalovirus infection. Overall study context: Both a matching HLA type and CMV infection were indicated by public TCR beta signatures.

In TCRdb, the reads were re-called with MiXCR into one record per CDR3 protein. The sample carries around 300,000 distinct CDR3 sequences, 22% recorded once. The source material was cultured PBMCs, sampled from culture after CMV antigen stimulation. The genes are TRBV4-1 and TRBJ2-7; a possible D gene is TRBD1 (6 bases). The TCR originated in a human donor in good health (CMV status not recorded). Some clones in this sample may be carry-over from other donors' samples. CDR3 nucleotides: TGCGCCAGCAGCCAAGCTCGTCAGGGGCTTTACGAGCAGTACTTC. Amino acids: CASSQARQGLYEQYF.